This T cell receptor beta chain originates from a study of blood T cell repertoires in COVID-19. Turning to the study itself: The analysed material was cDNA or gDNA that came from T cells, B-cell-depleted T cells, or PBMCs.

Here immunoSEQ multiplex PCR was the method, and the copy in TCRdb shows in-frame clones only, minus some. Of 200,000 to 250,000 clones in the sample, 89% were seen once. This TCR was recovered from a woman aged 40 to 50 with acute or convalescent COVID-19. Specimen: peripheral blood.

CDR3 in amino acids: CASSAQGTKGEQYV. In nucleotides, the CDR3 is TGCGCCAGCAGTGCCCAGGGGACGAAAGGCGAGCAGTACGTC. V is TRBV10-2 and J is TRBJ2-7; maybe TRBD1 (6 bases). Trimming shortened V by 4 bases and J by 6 bases, and 16 bases separated the two germline ends. This CDR3 contains 14 residues. Germline V gene lookup returns CDR1 WSHSY and CDR2 SAAADI.